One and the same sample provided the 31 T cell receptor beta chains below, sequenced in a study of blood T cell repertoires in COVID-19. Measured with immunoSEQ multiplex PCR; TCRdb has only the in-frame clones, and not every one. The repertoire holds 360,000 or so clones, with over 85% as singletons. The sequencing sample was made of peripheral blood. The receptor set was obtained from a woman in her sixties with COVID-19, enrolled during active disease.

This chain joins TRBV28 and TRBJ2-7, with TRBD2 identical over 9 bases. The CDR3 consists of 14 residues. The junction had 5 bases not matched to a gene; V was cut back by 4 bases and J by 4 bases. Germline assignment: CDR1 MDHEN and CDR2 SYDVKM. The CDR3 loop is CASSSAGGRYEQYF. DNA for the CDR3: TGTGCCAGCAGTTCTGCGGGGGGGAGGTACGAGCAGTACTTC.

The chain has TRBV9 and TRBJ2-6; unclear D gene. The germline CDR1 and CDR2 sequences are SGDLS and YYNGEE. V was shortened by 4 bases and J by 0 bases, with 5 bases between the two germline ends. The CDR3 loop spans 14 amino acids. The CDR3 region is CASSSNSGANVLTF. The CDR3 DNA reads TGTGCCAGCAGCTCAAACTCTGGGGCCAACGTCCTGACTTTC. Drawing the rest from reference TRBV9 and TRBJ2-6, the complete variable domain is DSGVTQTPKHLITATGQRVTLRCSPRSGDLSVYWYQQSLDQGLQFLIQYYNGEERAKGNILERFSAQQFPDLHSELNLSSLELGDSALYFCASSSNSGANVLTFGAGSRLTVL.

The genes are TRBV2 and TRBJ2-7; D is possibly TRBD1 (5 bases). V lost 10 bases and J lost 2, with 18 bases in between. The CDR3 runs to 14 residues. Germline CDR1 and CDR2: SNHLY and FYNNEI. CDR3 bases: TGTGCCACGAAGATTGACAGTCTTGCCTACGAGCAGTACTTC. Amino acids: CATKIDSLAYEQYF.

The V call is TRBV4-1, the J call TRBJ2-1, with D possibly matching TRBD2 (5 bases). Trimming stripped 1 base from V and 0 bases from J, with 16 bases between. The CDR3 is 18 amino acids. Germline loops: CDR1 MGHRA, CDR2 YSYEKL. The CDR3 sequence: CASSQAVAPSGSYNEQFF. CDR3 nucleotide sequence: TGCGCCAGCAGCCAAGCCGTAGCCCCCAGCGGCTCCTACAATGAGCAGTTCTTC.

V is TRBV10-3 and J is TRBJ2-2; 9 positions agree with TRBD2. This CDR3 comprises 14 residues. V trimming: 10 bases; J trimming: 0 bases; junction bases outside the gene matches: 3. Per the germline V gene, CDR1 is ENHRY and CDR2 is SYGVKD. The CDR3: CASAGGPNTGELFF. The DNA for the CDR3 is TGTGCCAGCGCGGGGGGGCCGAACACCGGGGAGCTGTTTTTT.

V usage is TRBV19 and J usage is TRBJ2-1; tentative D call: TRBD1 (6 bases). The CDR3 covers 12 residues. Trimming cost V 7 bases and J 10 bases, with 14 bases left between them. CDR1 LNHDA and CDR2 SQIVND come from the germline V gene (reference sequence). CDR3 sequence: CASNQRGYEQFF. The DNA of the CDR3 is TGTGCCAGTAATCAAAGGGGGTACGAGCAGTTCTTC.

CDR3 in amino acids: CASSFTGEQETQYF. For the CDR3, the DNA is TGTGCCAGCAGCTTTACCGGGGAACAAGAGACCCAGTACTTC. The chain carries TRBV7-6 and TRBJ2-5, with D tentatively TRBD2 (5 bases). V shed 3 bases and J shed 2 bases, with 10 bases lying between them. Germline CDR1 reads SGHVS; CDR2 reads FNYEAQ. This CDR3 comprises 14 residues.

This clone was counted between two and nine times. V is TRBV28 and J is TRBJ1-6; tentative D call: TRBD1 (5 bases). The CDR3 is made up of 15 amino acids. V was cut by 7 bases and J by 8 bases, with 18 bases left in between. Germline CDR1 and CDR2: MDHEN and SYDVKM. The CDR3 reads CASIKTGGRDSPLHF. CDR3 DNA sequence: TGTGCCAGCATCAAAACGGGGGGTAGAGATTCACCCCTCCACTTT.

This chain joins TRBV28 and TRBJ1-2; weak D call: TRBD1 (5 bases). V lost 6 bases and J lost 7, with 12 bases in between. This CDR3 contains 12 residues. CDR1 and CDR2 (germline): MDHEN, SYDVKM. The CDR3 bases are TGTGCCAGCAGGTCAGGCACAGGTGGCTACACCTTC. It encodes CASRSGTGGYTF.

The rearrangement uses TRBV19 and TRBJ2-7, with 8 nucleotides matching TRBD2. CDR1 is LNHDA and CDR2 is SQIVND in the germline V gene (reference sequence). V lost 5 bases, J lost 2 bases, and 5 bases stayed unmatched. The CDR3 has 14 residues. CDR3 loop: CASSPGGVTYEQYF. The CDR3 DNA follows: TGTGCCAGTAGTCCGGGAGGGGTTACCTACGAGCAGTACTTC.

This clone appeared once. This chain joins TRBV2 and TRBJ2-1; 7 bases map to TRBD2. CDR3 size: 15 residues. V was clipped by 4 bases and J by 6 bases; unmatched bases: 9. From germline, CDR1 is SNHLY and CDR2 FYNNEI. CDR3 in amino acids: CASSVTGGEVNEQFF. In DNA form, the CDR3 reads TGTGCCAGCAGTGTAACGGGGGGAGAAGTCAATGAGCAGTTCTTC.

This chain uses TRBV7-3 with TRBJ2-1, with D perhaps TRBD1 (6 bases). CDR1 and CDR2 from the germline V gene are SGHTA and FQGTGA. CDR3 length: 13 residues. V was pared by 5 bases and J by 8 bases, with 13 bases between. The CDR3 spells CASSVTGGDEQFF. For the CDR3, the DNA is TGTGCCAGCAGCGTTACTGGGGGCGATGAGCAGTTCTTC.

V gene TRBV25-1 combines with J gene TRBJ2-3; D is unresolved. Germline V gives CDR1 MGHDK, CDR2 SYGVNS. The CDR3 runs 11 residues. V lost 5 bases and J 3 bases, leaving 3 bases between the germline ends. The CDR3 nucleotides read TGTGCCAGCAGTCTGACAGATACGCAGTATTTT. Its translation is CASSLTDTQYF.

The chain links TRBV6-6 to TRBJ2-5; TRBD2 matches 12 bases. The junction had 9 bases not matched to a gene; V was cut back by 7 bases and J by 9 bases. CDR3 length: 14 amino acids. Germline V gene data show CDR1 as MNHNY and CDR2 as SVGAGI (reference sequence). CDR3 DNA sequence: TGTGCCAGCACCCAACTCCTAGCGGGGGGGCCCCAGTACTTC. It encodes CASTQLLAGGPQYF.

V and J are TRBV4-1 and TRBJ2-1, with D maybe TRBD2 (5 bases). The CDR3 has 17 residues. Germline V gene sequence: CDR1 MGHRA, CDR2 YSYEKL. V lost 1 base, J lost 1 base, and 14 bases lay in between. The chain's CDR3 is CASSQGRARLSYNEQFF. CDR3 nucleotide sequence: TGCGCCAGCAGCCAAGGGCGGGCCAGGTTATCCTACAATGAGCAGTTCTTC.

The CDR3 region is CASSVAGGTLNTEAFF. The CDR3 DNA sequence: TGTGCCAGCAGCGTAGCCGGCGGCACCTTGAACACTGAAGCTTTCTTT. This chain joins TRBV9 and TRBJ1-1; D call uncertain. With 0 bases removed from V and 0 bases from J, the gap between germline ends came to 12 bases. The CDR3 consists of 16 residues. Looked up from germline, CDR1 is SGDLS and CDR2 is YYNGEE.

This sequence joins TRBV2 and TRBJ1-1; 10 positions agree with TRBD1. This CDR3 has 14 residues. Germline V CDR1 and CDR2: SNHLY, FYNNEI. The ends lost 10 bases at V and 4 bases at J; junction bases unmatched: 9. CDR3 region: CATRLGQGFTEAFF. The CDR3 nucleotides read TGTGCCACAAGGTTGGGACAGGGGTTCACTGAAGCTTTCTTT.

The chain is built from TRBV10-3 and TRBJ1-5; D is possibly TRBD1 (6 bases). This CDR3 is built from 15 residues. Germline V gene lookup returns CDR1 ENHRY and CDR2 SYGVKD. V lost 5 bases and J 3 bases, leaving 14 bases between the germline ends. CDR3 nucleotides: TGTGCCATCAGTCCTGGGGACATGTTCAATCAGCCCCAGCATTTT. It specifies CAISPGDMFNQPQHF.

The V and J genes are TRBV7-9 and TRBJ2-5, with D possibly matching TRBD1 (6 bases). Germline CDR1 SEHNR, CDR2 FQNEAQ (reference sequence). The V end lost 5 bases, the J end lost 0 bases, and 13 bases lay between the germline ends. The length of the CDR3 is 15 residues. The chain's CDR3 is CASSPQDSHQETQYF. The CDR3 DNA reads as TGTGCCAGCAGCCCGCAGGACAGCCACCAAGAGACCCAGTACTTC.

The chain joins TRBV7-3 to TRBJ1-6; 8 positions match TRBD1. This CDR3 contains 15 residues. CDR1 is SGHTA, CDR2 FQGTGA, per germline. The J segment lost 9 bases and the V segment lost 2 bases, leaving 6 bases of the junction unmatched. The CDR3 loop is CASSLGQGRGSPLHF. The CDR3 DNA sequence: TGTGCCAGCAGCTTAGGACAGGGTAGGGGTTCACCCCTCCACTTT.

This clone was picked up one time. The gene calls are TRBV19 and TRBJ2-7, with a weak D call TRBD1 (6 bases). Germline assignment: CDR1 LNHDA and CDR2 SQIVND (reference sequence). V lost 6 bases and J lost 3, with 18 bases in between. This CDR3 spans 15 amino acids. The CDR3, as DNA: TGTGCCAGTAGGACGGGTGGGCAGGGGTACTACGAGCAGTACTTC. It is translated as CASRTGGQGYYEQYF.

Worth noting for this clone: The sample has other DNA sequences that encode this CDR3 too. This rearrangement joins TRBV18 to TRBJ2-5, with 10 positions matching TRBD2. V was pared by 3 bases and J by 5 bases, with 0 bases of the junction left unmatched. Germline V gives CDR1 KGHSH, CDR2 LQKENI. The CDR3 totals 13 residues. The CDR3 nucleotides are TGTGCCAGCTCACCGGGACTAGCGGAGACCCAGTACTTC. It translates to CASSPGLAETQYF.

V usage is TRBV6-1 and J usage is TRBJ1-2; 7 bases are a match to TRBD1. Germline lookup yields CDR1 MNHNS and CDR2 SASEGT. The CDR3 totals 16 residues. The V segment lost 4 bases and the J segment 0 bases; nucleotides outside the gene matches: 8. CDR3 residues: CASSGTTGSPNYGYTF. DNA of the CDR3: TGTGCCAGCAGTGGAACGACAGGGTCACCTAACTATGGCTACACCTTC.

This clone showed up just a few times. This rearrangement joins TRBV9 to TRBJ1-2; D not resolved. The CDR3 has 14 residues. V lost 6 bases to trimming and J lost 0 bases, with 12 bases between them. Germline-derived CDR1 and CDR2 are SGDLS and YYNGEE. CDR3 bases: TGTGCCAGCACCGTTAGTGGGCCTAACTATGGCTACACCTTC. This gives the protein CASTVSGPNYGYTF. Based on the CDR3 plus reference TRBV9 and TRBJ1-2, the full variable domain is DSGVTQTPKHLITATGQRVTLRCSPRSGDLSVYWYQQSLDQGLQFLIQYYNGEERAKGNILERFSAQQFPDLHSELNLSSLELGDSALYFCASTVSGPNYGYTFGSGTRLTVV.

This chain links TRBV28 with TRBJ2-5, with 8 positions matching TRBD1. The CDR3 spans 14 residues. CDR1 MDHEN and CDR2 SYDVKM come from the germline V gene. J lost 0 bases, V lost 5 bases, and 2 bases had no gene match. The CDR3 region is CASSRQGNQETQYF. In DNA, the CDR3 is TGTGCCAGCAGTCGACAGGGGAACCAAGAGACCCAGTACTTC.

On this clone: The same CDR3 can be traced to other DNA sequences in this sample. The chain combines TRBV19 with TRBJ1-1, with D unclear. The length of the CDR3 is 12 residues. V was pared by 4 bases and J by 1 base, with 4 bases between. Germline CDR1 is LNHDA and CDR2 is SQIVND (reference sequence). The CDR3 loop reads CASSRQNTEAFF. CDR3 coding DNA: TGTGCCAGTAGTAGACAGAACACTGAAGCTTTCTTT.

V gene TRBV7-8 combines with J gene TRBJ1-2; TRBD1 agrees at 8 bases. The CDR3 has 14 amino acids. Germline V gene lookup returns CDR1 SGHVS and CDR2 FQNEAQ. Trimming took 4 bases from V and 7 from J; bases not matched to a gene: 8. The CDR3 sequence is CASSYRDRNGGYTF. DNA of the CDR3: TGTGCCAGCAGCTACCGGGACAGGAATGGTGGCTACACCTTC.

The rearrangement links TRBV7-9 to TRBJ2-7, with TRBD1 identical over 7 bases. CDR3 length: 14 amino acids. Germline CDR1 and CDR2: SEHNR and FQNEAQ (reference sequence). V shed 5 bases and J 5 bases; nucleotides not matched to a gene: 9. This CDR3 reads CASSPMGQINEQYF. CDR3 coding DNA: TGTGCCAGCAGCCCGATGGGACAGATAAACGAGCAGTACTTC.

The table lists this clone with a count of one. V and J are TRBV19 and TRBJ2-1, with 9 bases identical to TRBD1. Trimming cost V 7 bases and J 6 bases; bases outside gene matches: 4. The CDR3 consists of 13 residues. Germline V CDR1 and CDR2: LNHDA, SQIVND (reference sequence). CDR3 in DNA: TGTGCCAGTACCACGGACAGGGGCAATGAGCAGTTCTTC. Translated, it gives CASTTDRGNEQFF. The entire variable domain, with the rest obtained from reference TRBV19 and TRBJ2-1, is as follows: DGGITQSPKYLFRKEGQNVTLSCEQNLNHDAMYWYRQDPGQGLRLIYYSQIVNDFQKGDIAEGYSVSREKKESFPLTVTSAQKNPTAFYLCASTTDRGNEQFFGPGTRLTVL.

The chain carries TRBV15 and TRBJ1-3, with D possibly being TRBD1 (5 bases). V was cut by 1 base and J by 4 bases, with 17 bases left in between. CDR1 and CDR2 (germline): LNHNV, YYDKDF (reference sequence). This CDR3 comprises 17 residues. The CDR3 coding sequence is TGTGCCACCAGCAGAGGACTCAGGGATGGTCTGGGAAACACCATATATTTT. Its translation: CATSRGLRDGLGNTIYF.

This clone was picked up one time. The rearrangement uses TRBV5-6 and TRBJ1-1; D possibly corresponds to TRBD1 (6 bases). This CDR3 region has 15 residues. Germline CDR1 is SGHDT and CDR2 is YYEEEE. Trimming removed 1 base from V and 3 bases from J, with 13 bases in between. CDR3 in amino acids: CASSLPTDSHTEAFF. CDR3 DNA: TGTGCCAGCAGCTTGCCGACGGACAGTCACACTGAAGCTTTCTTT.